This T cell receptor beta chain came from a study of human T cells and chemical hapten exposure. Study overall: Patch testing was performed with 0.01% DPC on the upper back, with reading at 6 days.

TCRdb re-called the RACE reads through MiXCR, storing one row per CDR3 protein. The table shows 350,000 to 400,000 distinct CDR3 sequences, with less than 6.5% occurring only once. Time point: pre-sensitization, week 0. As to treatment: therapeutic diphenylcyclopropenone sensitization with weekly scalp DPC. V lost 3 bases to trimming and J lost 8 bases, with 17 bases between them. Per germline, CDR1 SEHNR and CDR2 FQNEAQ (reference sequence). The CDR3 loop spans 14 amino acids. This clonotype was detected ten times or more. Antigen unknown. Study-wide results and limits: Unchanged with DPC sensitization were TCRs above 1 in 1000 frequency.

The sample in question was whole blood, obtained in connection with sensitization to the hapten diphenylcyclopropenone (DPC). This receptor was identified in a woman between 45 and 65 years old with alopecia areata. Some clones in this sample may be carry-over from other donors' samples. V usage is TRBV7-9 and J usage is TRBJ2-7; D unclear. CDR3 nucleotide sequence: TGTGCCAGCAGCTTCCAAGAGGTGACCGGCCAGCAGTACTTC. This translates into CASSFQEVTGQQYF.